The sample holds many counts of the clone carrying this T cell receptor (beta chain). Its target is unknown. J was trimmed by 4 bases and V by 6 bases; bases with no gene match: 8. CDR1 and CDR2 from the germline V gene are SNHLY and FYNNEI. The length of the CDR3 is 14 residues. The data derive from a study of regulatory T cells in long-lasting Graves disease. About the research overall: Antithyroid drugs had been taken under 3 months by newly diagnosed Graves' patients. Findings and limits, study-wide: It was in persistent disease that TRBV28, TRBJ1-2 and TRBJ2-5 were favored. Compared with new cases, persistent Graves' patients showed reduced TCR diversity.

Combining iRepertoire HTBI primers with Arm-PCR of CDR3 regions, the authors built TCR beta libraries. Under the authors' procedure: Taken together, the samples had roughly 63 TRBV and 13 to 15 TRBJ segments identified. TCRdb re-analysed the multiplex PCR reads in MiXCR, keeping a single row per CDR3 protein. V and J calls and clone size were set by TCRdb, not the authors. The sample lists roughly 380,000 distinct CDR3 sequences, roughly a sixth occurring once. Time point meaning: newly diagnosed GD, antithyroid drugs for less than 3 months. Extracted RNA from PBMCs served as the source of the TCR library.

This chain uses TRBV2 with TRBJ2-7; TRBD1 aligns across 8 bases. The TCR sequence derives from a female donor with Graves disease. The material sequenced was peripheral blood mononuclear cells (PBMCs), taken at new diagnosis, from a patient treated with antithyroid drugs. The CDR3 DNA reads TGTGCCAGCAGACGGCAGGGGGCGCCGTACGAGCAGTACTTC. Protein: CASRRQGAPYEQYF.